This record covers a single T cell receptor beta chain. The antigen is unknown. Profiling relied on immunoSEQ multiplex PCR, and the TCRdb table lists in-frame clones only, not all of them. The sample has approximately 54,000 clones; 65% to 85% are singletons. The sample comes from a study of a mutant IDH1 vaccine in newly diagnosed glioma. On the study more broadly: Males made up 62.5% and females approximately 38% of treated patients, whose mean age was roughly 40 years. Study conclusions and caveats: Top peripheral T cell clonotype shifts appeared unrelated to pseudoprogression.

Time point defined: baseline, week 1 (first vaccination visit). Treatment here: pre-vaccination baseline after standard-of-care therapy. The donors' diagnosis was new WHO grade 3 or 4 astrocytoma that was IDH1-mutant and ATRX-lost. This sequence was found in a man aged 18 to 35 with glioma. Sequenced here: PBMCs, sampled from a glioma patient treated with radiotherapy, temozolomide or both.

CDR3 sequence (DNA): TGTGCCAGCAGACGAAGACAGGGGACCTACGAGCAGTACTTC. Residues: CASRRRQGTYEQYF. The chain combines TRBV6-5 with TRBJ2-7; 8 bases map to TRBD1. Germline values: CDR1 MNHEY, CDR2 SVGAGI. The CDR3 length is 14 residues. J was trimmed by 2 bases and V by 6 bases; bases with no gene match: 6.